The rows below give T cell receptor beta chains drawn from one sample of a study of cytomegalovirus exposure and HLA in healthy donors. The repertoire was sequenced with immunoSEQ multiplex PCR; TCRdb's copy has only in-frame clones and lacks some. The repertoire holds around 61,000 clones, with around 90% as singletons. Sequencing was carried out using PBMCs. These receptors all stem from a young man in good health and CMV-seropositive. CDR3s include the opening cysteine and the closing phenylalanine or tryptophan. D genes are given only for firm matches. Clone size is not always given. Where it is, it says once, few, many or a class for expanded clones.

size	J	D	V	DNA	CDR3
-	TRBJ1-1	-	TRBV11-3	TGTGCCAGCAGCCCGGACAGAGACACTGAAGCTTTCTTT	CASSPDRDTEAFF
-	TRBJ1-3	-	TRBV18	TGTGCCAGCTCACCCCGTACGGGAGACACCATATATTTT	CASSPRTGDTIYF
once	TRBJ2-1	-	TRBV4-1	TGCGCCAGCAGCCCCACCTTGGCGGACACCTACAATGAGCAGTTCTTC	CASSPTLADTYNEQFF
-	TRBJ1-2	-	TRBV5-1	TGCGCCAGCAGCTCCGAGGAGAGCTCTAACTATGGCTACACCTTC	CASSSEESSNYGYTF
-	TRBJ2-3	TRBD2	TRBV7-3	TGTGCCAGCAGCCACCCCTCGAGCGGGAGAGGTTTGACTGGCACAGATACGCAGTATTTT	CASSHPSSGRGLTGTDTQYF
few	TRBJ2-1	TRBD1	TRBV4-3	TGCGCCAGCAGCCTCCCGGGACAGGGCATCAATGAGCAGTTCTTC	CASSLPGQGINEQFF
-	TRBJ1-2	-	TRBV28	TGTGCCAGCACCTGGGGAGGACCCTATGGCTACACCTTC	CASTWGGPYGYTF
-	TRBJ2-7	TRBD2	TRBV7-3	TGTGCCAGCAGCTTAGAGGGAGGGATCTCCTACGAGCAGTACTTC	CASSLEGGISYEQYF
few	TRBJ2-2	-	TRBV5-4	TGTGCCAGCAGCAAGACAACCACCGGGGAGCTGTTTTTT	CASSKTTTGELFF
-	TRBJ1-1	-	TRBV28	TGTGCCAGCAGACAGAGGGGGTGGGGGACTGAAGCTTTCTTT	CASRQRGWGTEAFF
-	TRBJ2-3	TRBD1	TRBV27	TGTGCCAGCAGTTGGACAGGGACAGATACGCAGTATTTT	CASSWTGTDTQYF
-	TRBJ2-7	-	TRBV11-3	TGTGCCAGCAGCTCTAACGAGCGGCAGCATCCCTACGAGCAGTACTTC	CASSSNERQHPYEQYF
-	TRBJ1-1	-	TRBV4-1	TGCGCCAGCAGCCAAGACGGTCCTGAAGCTTTCTTT	CASSQDGPEAFF
-	TRBJ2-1	TRBD1	TRBV18	TGTGCCAGCTCACCACGGGACAGGGACAATGAGCAGTTCTTC	CASSPRDRDNEQFF
-	TRBJ2-7	-	TRBV4-1	TGCGCCAGCAGCCGAAAGCTCTTGGACGAGCAGTACTTC	CASSRKLLDEQYF
once	TRBJ2-1	TRBD1	TRBV6-4	TGTGCCAGCAGTGGGGGCCATGCTCAGGGGGATGAGCAGTTCTTC	CASSGGHAQGDEQFF
-	TRBJ2-6	-	TRBV5-1	TGCGCCAGCTTTCAAAGGGGGAGTGGGGCCAACGTCCTGACTTTC	CASFQRGSGANVLTF
-	TRBJ2-7	-	TRBV6-5	TGTGCCAGCAGTTACTCGATGCAGGGTTTGGGGGAGCAGTACTTC	CASSYSMQGLGEQYF
-	TRBJ1-2	-	TRBV2	TGTGCCAGCAGTGAGAACAGCCGCGCTAACTATGGCTACACCTTC	CASSENSRANYGYTF
once	TRBJ2-5	-	TRBV7-2	TGTGCCAGCAGCTCCCTTCCGGAGACCCAGTACTTC	CASSSLPETQYF
once	TRBJ2-2	-	TRBV19	TGTGCCACCCAAGGGGGAAAATCCGGGGAGCTGTTTTTT	CATQGGKSGELFF
-	TRBJ2-7	TRBD2	TRBV7-9	TGTGCCAGCAGCACTAGCGGGAGTTCCTACGAGCAGTACTTC	CASSTSGSSYEQYF